The sequence of this TCR beta chain was determined in a study of T-cell reconstitution after alpha-beta-depleted transplantation in children. The CDR3 has 13 amino acids. V gave up 11 bases and J gave up 1 base, with 14 bases separating them. Germline CDR1 MNHNS, CDR2 SASEGT. Unique molecular identifiers featured in how the TCRbeta library was prepared. Via MiXCR, TCRdb re-called the PCR reads, giving one row per CDR3 protein. This table holds some 75,000 distinct CDR3 sequences, about 7% found once. The sequenced sample was PBMCs from the stem cell graft donor, obtained from the stem cell graft. The source of this sequence is a human donor who donated a stem cell graft to a child with acute lymphoblastic leukemia. This chain links TRBV6-1 with TRBJ1-1, with no clear D. The CDR3 protein is CAGKSWKNTEAFF. The CDR3 DNA reads as TGTGCCGGGAAGTCCTGGAAGAACACTGAAGCTTTCTTT.